The 14 T cell receptor beta chains listed next were all sequenced from one sample in a study of multiple sclerosis patients with progressive multifocal leukoencephalopathy. The time point: before natalizumab initiation. The method was immunoSEQ multiplex PCR; TCRdb's version includes in-frame clones alone and lacks a portion of them. The sample gives fewer than 35,000 clones, about 89% of which show up once; over 1.3% is in the top ten. The sequencing sample was made of PBMCs. Every receptor here comes from a human donor with multiple sclerosis.

The chain links TRBV27 to TRBJ2-6, with D possibly matching TRBD2 (5 bases). The V and J ends lost 7 bases and 0 bases respectively, with 10 bases between them. CDR3 length: 15 amino acids. Per germline, CDR1 MNHEY and CDR2 SMNVEV (reference sequence). The CDR3 bases are TGTGCCAGCACCCGGGGAGTCTCTGGGGCCAACGTCCTGACTTTC. Protein: CASTRGVSGANVLTF.

The chain is built from TRBV6-5 and TRBJ2-7; D remains ambiguous. This CDR3 comprises 12 residues. The germline gives CDR1 MNHEY, CDR2 SVGAGI. V dropped 7 bases and J dropped 2 bases, with 9 bases sitting between them. Here the CDR3 reads CASITPTYEQYF. The CDR3, as DNA: TGTGCCAGCATAACCCCCACCTACGAGCAGTACTTC.

The table lists this clone with a few counts. The chain couples TRBV4-3 to TRBJ2-7, with D perhaps TRBD2 (5 bases). Deletions cut 4 bases from V and 2 bases from J, with 15 bases between. The CDR3 length is 15 residues. Germline loops: CDR1 LGHNA, CDR2 YSLEER. CDR3 protein: CASSPTPGFPYEQYF. CDR3 nucleotides: TGCGCCAGCAGCCCTACTCCGGGGTTCCCCTACGAGCAGTACTTC.

The chain joins TRBV15 to TRBJ2-7; 8 bases line up with TRBD1. Per the germline V gene, CDR1 is LNHNV and CDR2 is YYDKDF (reference sequence). The CDR3 loop spans 14 amino acids. V was clipped by 1 base and J by 3 bases; unmatched bases: 2. CDR3 in DNA: TGTGCCACCAGCAGAGGACAGGGGAGCTACGAGCAGTACTTC. Protein sequence: CATSRGQGSYEQYF.

The rearrangement uses TRBV29-1 and TRBJ1-4; D is unclear. Germline V gene data show CDR1 as SQVTM and CDR2 as ANQGSEA. The length of the CDR3 is 13 residues. Trimming shortened V by 4 bases and J by 8 bases, and 14 bases separated the two germline ends. CDR3 amino acids: CSVVKGAGEKLFF. For the CDR3, the DNA is TGCAGCGTTGTGAAGGGAGCGGGGGAAAAACTGTTTTTT. The whole variable domain, remainder taken from reference TRBV29-1 and TRBJ1-4, is SAVISQKPSRDICQRGTSLTIQCQVDSQVTMMFWYRQQPGQSLTLIATANQGSEATYESGFVIDKFPISRPNLTFSTLTVSNMSPEDSSIYLCSVVKGAGEKLFFGSGTQLSVL.

In this sample, this clone turned up once. The DNA for the CDR3 is TGTGCCTGGCAGAGGGACGCCAAGAACACTGAAGCTTTCTTT. It encodes CAWQRDAKNTEAFF. The V call is TRBV30, the J call TRBJ1-1; a possible D gene is TRBD1 (5 bases). The CDR3 has 14 amino acids. The V and J ends lost 5 bases and 1 base respectively, with 14 bases between them. Germline CDR1 is GTSNPN and CDR2 is SVGIG (reference sequence).

This rearrangement joins TRBV9 to TRBJ2-1; 14 nucleotides agree with TRBD2. Germline CDR1 SGDLS, CDR2 YYNGEE. Trimming at V came to 2 bases and at J to 9 bases, leaving 7 bases not matched to a gene. The CDR3 is 16 amino acids. The CDR3 sequence: CASSVGLAGVYGEQFF. DNA for the CDR3: TGTGCCAGCAGCGTGGGACTAGCGGGAGTGTATGGTGAGCAGTTCTTC. The full variable domain, with the rest looked up from reference TRBV9 and TRBJ2-1, is DSGVTQTPKHLITATGQRVTLRCSPRSGDLSVYWYQQSLDQGLQFLIQYYNGEERAKGNILERFSAQQFPDLHSELNLSSLELGDSALYFCASSVGLAGVYGEQFFGPGTRLTVL.

The chain recombines TRBV6-5 with TRBJ2-3; D unresolved. CDR3 length equals 15 residues. V lost 5 bases to trimming and J lost 0 bases, with 12 bases between them. The germline V gene encodes CDR1 MNHEY and CDR2 SVGAGI. Written as DNA, the CDR3 is TGTGCCAGCAGTCCCTCGGGTGCTAGCACAGATACGCAGTATTTT. Translated: CASSPSGASTDTQYF.

This chain links TRBV7-9 with TRBJ2-1, with D possibly matching TRBD1 (5 bases). Germline CDR1 is SEHNR and CDR2 is FQNEAQ (reference sequence). Deletions cut 3 bases from V and 10 bases from J, with 19 bases between. The CDR3 extends over 15 amino acids. The CDR3 coding sequence is TGTGCCAGCAGCTTCCGGCAGGGCCAGGATAGGGAGCAGTTCTTC. Translation: CASSFRQGQDREQFF.

The chain couples TRBV28 to TRBJ1-5; 7 positions match TRBD1. Per the germline V gene, CDR1 is MDHEN and CDR2 is SYDVKM. This CDR3 region has 17 residues. The junction had 12 bases not matched to a gene; V was cut back by 7 bases and J by 0 bases. The CDR3 loop reads CASMDFGGTASNQPQHF. CDR3 DNA: TGTGCCAGCATGGACTTCGGGGGGACAGCTAGCAATCAGCCCCAGCATTTT.

The rearrangement joins TRBV29-1 to TRBJ2-7, with 9 bases matching TRBD2. V shed 3 bases and J 4 bases; nucleotides not matched to a gene: 7. Germline-derived CDR1 and CDR2 are SQVTM and ANQGSEA. This CDR3 spans 14 amino acids. In nucleotides, the CDR3 is TGCAGCGTTGAGAGGCTAGCGGGAAGGTACGAGCAGTACTTC. Its translation: CSVERLAGRYEQYF.

The V and J genes are TRBV7-7 and TRBJ2-1, with D possibly being TRBD1 or TRBD2 (6 bases each). The germline V gene encodes CDR1 SSHAT and CDR2 FNYEAQ (reference sequence). The CDR3 spans 19 residues. V was trimmed by 1 base and J by 3 bases, leaving 22 bases between them. CDR3 loop: CASSLEAWTADSGYNEQFF. CDR3 nucleotide sequence: TGTGCCAGCAGCTTAGAAGCATGGACAGCCGATAGCGGCTACAATGAGCAGTTCTTC.

The rearrangement joins TRBV10-1 to TRBJ2-1; D is possibly TRBD1 or TRBD2 (5 bases each). The germline V gene encodes CDR1 WNHNN and CDR2 SYGVQD (reference sequence). The CDR3 covers 13 residues. Trimming removed 5 bases from V and 2 bases from J, with 7 bases in between. The CDR3 protein is CASSRDPYNEQFF. The CDR3 coding sequence is TGCGCCAGCAGTCGGGACCCCTACAATGAGCAGTTCTTC.

V gene TRBV7-6 combines with J gene TRBJ2-1; D call uncertain. Looked up from germline, CDR1 is SGHVS and CDR2 is FNYEAQ. The CDR3 is made up of 11 amino acids. Trimming stripped 4 bases from V and 7 bases from J, with 5 bases between. Here the CDR3 reads CASSSGNEQFF. CDR3 DNA: TGTGCCAGCAGCTCCGGAAATGAGCAGTTCTTC.